This passage covers 20 T cell receptor beta chains from one sample sequenced in a study of T cell clones after liver transplantation (dated by TCRdb to about 2019). The library relied on the immunoSEQ multiplex PCR assay. TCRdb limited this immuneACCESS table to in-frame rearrangements with V and J called. A share of clones is missing; checked studies link under half to unresolved V genes, and the rest is unexplained. Present in this sample are tens of thousands of clones, 84% of which were seen just once. Of the sample, about 8.5% is held by the ten largest clones. The sample's time point label, decoded: pre-transplant. Sequencing was performed on CD4+ T cells from blood, taken before liver transplant. Receptors originate from a human donor who received a liver transplant.

This chain links TRBV27 with TRBJ2-3, with TRBD2 matching 12 bases. The CDR3 consists of 15 residues. J gave up 5 bases and V 4 bases, and 4 bases lay outside the gene matches. Germline-derived CDR1 and CDR2 are MNHEY and SMNVEV (reference sequence). The CDR3 bases are TGTGCCAGCAGTTCACTAGCGGGAGGCGGAGATACGCAGTATTTT. It yields the protein CASSSLAGGGDTQYF.

The chain combines TRBV7-3 with TRBJ2-3; 8 nucleotides match TRBD1. Germline lookup yields CDR1 SGHTA and CDR2 FQGTGA. With 2 bases clipped from V and 4 bases from J, the junction kept 11 bases outside the gene matches. CDR3 length: 17 residues. The CDR3 region is CASSLGTEDRVPDTQYF. DNA of the CDR3: TGTGCCAGCAGCTTAGGAACCGAGGACAGGGTCCCAGATACGCAGTATTTT.

At least ten counts were recorded for this clone. The chain couples TRBV7-2 to TRBJ1-1; D is unresolved. Trimming left V 1 base short and J 5 bases short, with 11 bases between. Germline V gene data show CDR1 as SGHTA and CDR2 as FQGNSA. The CDR3 is 14 residues long. CDR3 protein: CASSLGGFWTEAFF. CDR3 DNA sequence: TGTGCCAGCAGCTTAGGTGGGTTCTGGACTGAAGCTTTCTTT.

The V call is TRBV7-9, the J call TRBJ2-7; TRBD2 might be the D (5 bases). This CDR3 has 17 residues. The V gene's germline CDR1 is SEHNR and CDR2 FQNEAQ (reference sequence). Trimming pared 2 bases from V and 6 bases from J, leaving 23 bases between. This chain's CDR3 is CASSLSGWAGAEGEQYF. CDR3 bases: TGTGCCAGCAGCTTATCCGGGTGGGCAGGAGCCGAGGGCGAGCAGTACTTC.

V usage is TRBV7-2 and J usage is TRBJ2-5; TRBD2 might be the D (5 bases). This CDR3 comprises 13 residues. V was cut by 6 bases and J by 4 bases, with 12 bases left in between. Germline-derived CDR1 and CDR2 are SGHTA and FQGNSA. The CDR3 coding sequence is TGTGCCAGCAGTTCGCTACGGGGAGAGACCCAGTACTTC. Amino acid sequence: CASSSLRGETQYF.

The chain combines TRBV5-6 with TRBJ1-5; no definite D call. CDR3 length equals 19 residues. Trimming left V 0 bases short and J 0 bases short, with 19 bases between. Germline V CDR1 and CDR2: SGHDT, YYEEEE. This chain's CDR3 is CASSLVGGGRSVSNQPQHF. CDR3 sequence (DNA): TGTGCCAGCAGCTTGGTTGGAGGTGGTAGGTCGGTTAGCAATCAGCCCCAGCATTTT.

The V gene is TRBV7-8, the J gene TRBJ2-5, with unresolved D. The CDR3 length is 12 residues. Germline V lookup: CDR1 SGHVS, CDR2 FQNEAQ. Trimming cost V 5 bases and J 2 bases, with 6 bases left between them. DNA of the CDR3: TGTGCCAGCAGCGTAACACAAGAGACCCAGTACTTC. Encoded protein: CASSVTQETQYF.

The J gene is TRBJ1-2, the V gene TRBV11-2; D unresolved. Trimming took 5 bases from V and 1 from J, leaving 5 bases between them. The V gene's germline CDR1 is SGHAT and CDR2 FQNNGV. There are 12 residues in the CDR3. The DNA of the CDR3 is TGTGCCAGCAGCGGGGTTAACTATGGCTACACCTTC. This sequence encodes CASSGVNYGYTF. Complete variable domain (other parts from reference TRBV11-2 and TRBJ1-2): EAGVAQSPRYKIIEKRQSVAFWCNPISGHATLYWYQQILGQGPKLLIQFQNNGVVDDSQLPKDRFSAERLKGVDSTLKIQPAKLEDSAVYLCASSGVNYGYTFGSGTRLTVV.

The chain links TRBV29-1 to TRBJ2-2; D ambiguous. The CDR3 spans 13 residues. Germline CDR1 reads SQVTM; CDR2 reads ANQGSEA. V was pared by 1 base and J by 8 bases, with 11 bases between. The CDR3 region has the DNA TGCAGCGTTGAAGCCCTAGTGACTGGGGAGCTGTTTTTT. It is translated as CSVEALVTGELFF.

The chain links TRBV28 to TRBJ1-2; 7 bases are a match to TRBD1. Germline CDR1 reads MDHEN; CDR2 reads SYDVKM. The J segment lost 2 bases and the V segment lost 5 bases, leaving 8 bases of the junction unmatched. The CDR3 runs 15 residues. CDR3 region: CASSDSGGQNYGYTF. The CDR3 nucleotides are TGTGCCAGCAGTGATTCGGGGGGACAGAACTATGGCTACACCTTC.

The chain employs TRBV9 and TRBJ2-2; the match to TRBD2 covers 11 bases. Trimming removed 1 base from V and 5 bases from J; junction bases left unmatched: 4. The germline gives CDR1 SGDLS, CDR2 YYNGEE. This CDR3 is 16 amino acids long. The CDR3 here is CASSVPSGGRTGELFF. Here the CDR3 DNA reads TGTGCCAGCAGCGTACCTAGCGGGGGGAGAACCGGGGAGCTGTTTTTT.

The chain has TRBV28 and TRBJ1-2, with D tentatively TRBD1 (5 bases). The V and J ends lost 7 bases and 4 bases respectively, with 16 bases between them. This CDR3 region has 14 residues. Germline V gene lookup returns CDR1 MDHEN and CDR2 SYDVKM. The chain's CDR3 is CASTPPGRSYGYTF. The CDR3 coding sequence is TGTGCCAGCACACCACCGGGACGGAGCTATGGCTACACCTTC.

J is TRBJ1-2 and V is TRBV7-9; the D gene is possibly TRBD1 (5 bases). Looked up from germline, CDR1 is SEHNR and CDR2 is FQNEAQ (reference sequence). Trimming removed 5 bases from V and 8 bases from J, with 15 bases in between. The length of the CDR3 is 13 residues. CDR3 nucleotide sequence: TGTGCCAGCAGCCTAAGAGGGGATTGGGGCTACACCTTC. It yields the protein CASSLRGDWGYTF. The whole variable domain, filled in from reference TRBV7-9 and TRBJ1-2, reads DTGVSQNPRHKITKRGQNVTFRCDPISEHNRLYWYRQTLGQGPEFLTYFQNEAQLEKSRLLSDRFSAERPKGSFSTLEIQRTEQGDSAMYLCASSLRGDWGYTFGSGTRLTVV.

This sequence joins TRBV5-1 and TRBJ2-2; 7 bases fit TRBD2. The CDR3 covers 16 residues. CDR1 and CDR2 (germline): SGHRS, YFSETQ. With V trimmed by 3 bases and J by 6 bases, 11 bases remained unmatched. CDR3 amino acids: CASSSSGGWRPGELFF. CDR3 in DNA: TGCGCCAGCAGCTCTAGCGGAGGTTGGCGTCCCGGGGAGCTGTTTTTT. The full variable domain, its missing parts supplied by reference TRBV5-1 and TRBJ2-2, is KAGVTQTPRYLIKTRGQQVTLSCSPISGHRSVSWYQQTPGQGLQFLFEYFSETQRNKGNFPGRFSGRQFSNSRSEMNVSTLELGDSALYLCASSSSGGWRPGELFFGEGSRLTVL.

The rearrangement joins TRBV9 to TRBJ2-2, with 8 bases aligning to TRBD1. Germline trimming cut 1 base from V and 6 bases from J; bases unmatched to any gene: 11. Germline V gene lookup returns CDR1 SGDLS and CDR2 YYNGEE. The CDR3 has 17 residues. The DNA of the CDR3 is TGTGCCAGCAGCGTAAATCCTGGACAGGGCGGAGCCGGGGAGCTGTTTTTT. Translating gives CASSVNPGQGGAGELFF.

The gene calls are TRBV9 and TRBJ2-5; 8 nucleotides agree with TRBD2. The CDR3 runs to 14 residues. Germline CDR1 SGDLS, CDR2 YYNGEE. Trimming took 0 bases from V and 5 from J; bases not matched to a gene: 3. DNA of the CDR3: TGTGCCAGCAGCGTAGGTGCTAGCGGGGAGACCCAGTACTTC. Translated: CASSVGASGETQYF.

As DNA, the CDR3 is TGTGCCAGCAATAGCCCAGCGGGAGGGCCAGATACGCAGTATTTT. Amino acid sequence: CASNSPAGGPDTQYF. This sequence joins TRBV2 and TRBJ2-3; 10 bases fit TRBD2. The germline gives CDR1 SNHLY, CDR2 FYNNEI. Unmatched junction bases numbered 8, after V lost 7 bases and J lost 4 bases. This CDR3 has 15 residues.

The chain has TRBV7-2 and TRBJ2-7; D is ambiguous. Trimming stripped 6 bases from V and 5 bases from J, with 14 bases between. Germline CDR1 is SGHTA and CDR2 is FQGNSA. This CDR3 comprises 13 residues. CDR3 region: CASRYGRSNEQYF. CDR3 nucleotides: TGTGCCAGCAGATACGGACGGAGCAACGAGCAGTACTTC.

The chain joins TRBV5-6 to TRBJ1-5, with TRBD1 matching over 7 bases. The trim removed 1 base at V and 7 bases at J, leaving 5 bases unmatched. This CDR3 comprises 14 residues. Looked up from germline, CDR1 is SGHDT and CDR2 is YYEEEE. This CDR3 is CASSLQGEWQPQHF. In DNA, the CDR3 is TGTGCCAGCAGCTTGCAGGGGGAATGGCAGCCCCAGCATTTT.

J is TRBJ2-1 and V is TRBV30; maybe TRBD2 (5 bases). CDR1 and CDR2 from the germline V gene are GTSNPN and SVGIG (reference sequence). Trimming removed 4 bases from V and 9 bases from J, with 13 bases in between. There are 12 residues in the CDR3. CDR3 nucleotide sequence: TGTGCCTGGATAGGTGGGAGACTTGAGCAGTTCTTC. Its protein product is CAWIGGRLEQFF. Based on the CDR3 plus reference TRBV30 and TRBJ2-1, the full variable domain is SQTIHQWPATLVQPVGSPLSLECTVEGTSNPNLYWYRQAAGRGLQLLFYSVGIGQISSEVPQNLSASRPQDRQFILSSKKLLLSDSGFYLCAWIGGRLEQFFGPGTRLTVL.